The 26 T cell receptor beta chains below all came from one sample that was sequenced in a study of blood T cells in healthy people across ages. A sample-barcoded 5' primer and a J-beta primer mix were used in a second PCR of about 7 to 12 cycles. MiXCR, run by TCRdb on the 5' RACE reads, gives a single entry per CDR3 protein. Here the sample spans around 700,000 distinct CDR3 sequences, more than 20% being singletons. These data also featured in a second study, about T cells of mothers and their children.

Sequences were obtained from blood. The receptors originated from a boy aged 5-17 years in good health.

This chain joins TRBV4-2 and TRBJ2-2, with 11 bases identical to TRBD2. The CDR3 runs 16 residues. From germline, CDR1 is LGHNA and CDR2 YNFKEQ. Germline trimming cut 4 bases from V and 6 bases from J; bases unmatched to any gene: 7. In DNA, the CDR3 is TGTGCCAGCAGCCCTATAGCGGGGGGGCCTTCCGGGGAGCTGTTTTTT. Translation gives CASSPIAGGPSGELFF.

The rearrangement links TRBV5-1 to TRBJ2-5, with D possibly TRBD1 on 5 matching bases. Germline V gene sequence: CDR1 SGHRS, CDR2 YFSETQ. The V gene lost 4 bases and the J gene lost 4 bases, with 11 bases spanning the gap. The CDR3 is 13 amino acids. The CDR3 nucleotides read TGCGCCAGCAGCCCAGGGTTCGGAGAGACCCAGTACTTC. Translating gives CASSPGFGETQYF.

The chain recombines TRBV7-9 with TRBJ2-1; 10 nucleotides match TRBD2. CDR3 length: 12 residues. The germline gives CDR1 SEHNR, CDR2 FQNEAQ (reference sequence). V was pared by 6 bases and J by 12 bases, with 5 bases of the junction left unmatched. The CDR3 reads CASRGSGGSQFF. The CDR3 DNA reads TGTGCCAGCAGGGGTAGCGGGGGGTCGCAGTTCTTC.

The chain links TRBV28 to TRBJ1-2, with D perhaps matching TRBD1 (6 bases). CDR3 length: 15 amino acids. Germline V gene sequence: CDR1 MDHEN, CDR2 SYDVKM. The V end lost 4 bases, the J end lost 13 bases, and 25 bases lay between the germline ends. The CDR3 here is CASSSANPFQGTSTF. In DNA, the CDR3 is TGTGCCAGCAGTTCCGCTAACCCCTTCCAGGGGACCAGCACCTTC.

This clonotype has more than one count but fewer than ten. The rearrangement joins TRBV4-3 to TRBJ2-7; D unresolved. Trimming removed 1 base at V and 6 bases at J, with 13 bases between. Germline V gene lookup returns CDR1 LGHNA and CDR2 YSLEER. The CDR3 consists of 14 residues. The CDR3 sequence: CASSQGRGPSEQYF. The CDR3 DNA follows: TGCGCCAGCAGCCAAGGGAGAGGTCCTTCCGAGCAGTACTTC.

Worth noting for this clonotype: A read error may produce the germline difference seen at one junction end. V and J are TRBV7-6 and TRBJ2-7; D unclear. CDR1 and CDR2 (germline): SGHVS, FNYEAQ. CDR3 length: 13 amino acids. CDR3 residues: CGSSLGSGYEQYF. The CDR3 DNA is TGTGGCAGCAGCTTAGGATCCGGGTATGAGCAGTACTTC.

The chain carries TRBV20-1 and TRBJ2-7, with 9 bases that match TRBD1. Per germline, CDR1 DFQATT and CDR2 SNEGSKA (reference sequence). This CDR3 has 13 residues. Trimming at V came to 2 bases and at J to 6 bases, leaving 5 bases not matched to a gene. CDR3 protein: CSARWDREGEQYF. The DNA of the CDR3 is TGCAGTGCTAGATGGGACAGGGAGGGCGAGCAGTACTTC.

This chain joins TRBV6-2 or TRBV6-3 and TRBJ2-7, with 9 bases fitting TRBD1. The CDR3 length is 15 residues. Trimming at V came to 8 bases and at J to 1 base, leaving 9 bases not matched to a gene. Germline-derived CDR1 and CDR2 are MNHEY and SVGEGT. The CDR3 sequence is CASGDRTGASYEQYF. The CDR3 coding sequence is TGTGCCAGCGGGGATAGGACAGGGGCTTCCTACGAGCAGTACTTC.

This rearrangement joins TRBV24-1 to TRBJ2-1; no clear D gene. The closer fit of TRBJ2-5 to the DNA end suggests the J call may be wrong. Looked up from germline, CDR1 is KGHDR and CDR2 is SFDVKD. The CDR3 extends over 13 amino acids. The CDR3: CATSDEVQETQYF. Here the CDR3 DNA reads TGTGCCACCAGTGATGAGGTACAAGAGACCCAGTACTTC.

This clonotype was seen a handful of times. This rearrangement joins TRBV5-6 to TRBJ2-4; D not certain. Trimming removed 0 bases from V and 5 bases from J, with 9 bases in between. This CDR3 spans 14 amino acids. Germline CDR1 reads SGHDT; CDR2 reads YYEEEE. The CDR3 region has the DNA TGTGCCAGCAGCTTGGTTCGAGACGAAAACATTCAGTACTTC. It specifies CASSLVRDENIQYF.

The genes are TRBV12-3 or TRBV12-4 and TRBJ1-3; TRBD1 agrees at 8 bases. Unmatched junction bases numbered 7, after V lost 6 bases and J lost 6 bases. This CDR3 is 14 amino acids long. The CDR3 bases are TGTGCCAGCAGAGGACAGGGAAAACTAAACACCATATATTTT. This sequence encodes CASRGQGKLNTIYF.

This clonotype was counted a few times. The chain combines TRBV5-1 with TRBJ2-7; D is unresolved. The germline V gene has CDR1 SGHRS and CDR2 YFSETQ. The CDR3 is 15 amino acids. Deletions cut 4 bases from V and 5 bases from J, with 19 bases between. The CDR3 nucleotides are TGCGCCAGCAGCCCCACCTCCACGGGTCCCCACGAGCAGTACTTC. Its translation is CASSPTSTGPHEQYF.

This chain connects TRBV12-3 or TRBV12-4 to TRBJ2-5; tentatively, D is TRBD1 (6 bases). V gave up 7 bases and J gave up 5 bases, with 17 bases separating them. This CDR3 has 14 amino acids. CDR3 DNA sequence: TGTGCCAGCATCCCCAAGGGGGTCGGGGAGACCCAGTACTTC. Translating it yields CASIPKGVGETQYF.

A few counts support this clonotype. The chain employs TRBV29-1 and TRBJ2-2; 7 bases fit TRBD2. The germline V gene encodes CDR1 SQVTM and CDR2 ANQGSEA. The length of the CDR3 is 14 residues. With V trimmed by 4 bases and J by 4 bases, 6 bases remained unmatched. The DNA of the CDR3 is TGCAGCGTTGTTGCGGGAGTTAGCACCGGGGAGCTGTTTTTT. Its protein product is CSVVAGVSTGELFF.

This clonotype occurred a few times. The chain has TRBV6-6 and TRBJ1-6; D call uncertain. The V end lost 2 bases, the J end lost 9 bases, and 11 bases lay between the germline ends. Germline V lookup: CDR1 MNHNY, CDR2 SVGAGI (reference sequence). This CDR3 has 14 amino acids. CDR3 sequence (DNA): TGTGCCAGCAGTTACGCTCCTGGAGGTTCACCCCTCCACTTT. Encoded protein: CASSYAPGGSPLHF.

This clonotype was observed a few times. This chain links TRBV12-3 or TRBV12-4 with TRBJ2-5; D not certain. The J call could be wrong; TRBJ2-7 is a better fit for the DNA end. The CDR3 contains 14 residues. The chain's CDR3 is CASSLLMGKGEQYF. DNA for the CDR3: TGTGCCAGCTCCCTTTTGATGGGGAAGGGCGAGCAGTACTTC.

This clonotype was counted between two and nine times. V and J are TRBV28 and TRBJ2-4, with D perhaps being TRBD1 or TRBD2 (5 bases each). This CDR3 has 15 residues. CDR1 is MDHEN and CDR2 is SYDVKM in the germline V gene. V was cut by 6 bases and J by 11 bases, with 23 bases left in between. The chain's CDR3 is CASSKGAKGSFLQYF. In DNA form, the CDR3 reads TGTGCCAGCAGCAAAGGGGCTAAAGGGAGTTTTCTTCAGTACTTC.

This clonotype was seen a few times. The chain links TRBV6-5 to TRBJ1-4, with D possibly being TRBD1 (6 bases). Germline CDR1 is MNHEY and CDR2 is SVGAGI. This CDR3 has 14 residues. With 2 bases removed from V and 6 bases from J, the gap between germline ends came to 10 bases. This chain's CDR3 is CASSYGGADEKLFF. CDR3 nucleotide sequence: TGTGCCAGCAGTTACGGGGGGGCGGATGAAAAACTGTTTTTT.

This clonotype has ten or more counts. Compared with germline, one end of the junction differs, possibly owing to a read error. This rearrangement joins TRBV5-1 to TRBJ2-7; 11 positions match TRBD2. Looked up from germline, CDR1 is SGHRS and CDR2 is YFSETQ. CDR3 length: 14 amino acids. The CDR3 bases are TGTGCCAGCAGTCCTGGACTAGCGGGCTACGAGCAGTACTTC. Protein sequence: CASSPGLAGYEQYF. The full variable domain, rest sourced from reference TRBV5-1 and TRBJ2-7, is KAGVTQTPRYLIKTRGQQVTLSCSPISGHRSVSWYQQTPGQGLQFLFEYFSETQRNKGNFPGRFSGRQFSNSRSEMNVSTLELGDSALYLCASSPGLAGYEQYFGPGTRLTVT.

This clonotype was observed a few times. V gene TRBV6-5 combines with J gene TRBJ2-7, with 9 bases aligning to TRBD2. The ends lost 1 base at V and 4 bases at J; junction bases unmatched: 5. The V gene's germline CDR1 is MNHEY and CDR2 SVGAGI. CDR3 size: 15 residues. This chain's CDR3 is CASSYYGSGGYEQYF. In DNA, the CDR3 is TGTGCCAGCAGTTACTATGGTAGCGGGGGATACGAGCAGTACTTC.

The table lists this clonotype with a few counts. The chain links TRBV5-6 to TRBJ1-3, with a possible D match to TRBD1 (5 bases). In germline, CDR1 is SGHDT, CDR2 YYEEEE. Trimming shortened V by 3 bases and J by 0 bases, and 10 bases separated the two germline ends. This CDR3 has 15 amino acids. In DNA, the CDR3 is TGTGCCAGCAGCTCCGGCGGGACCTCTGGAAACACCATATATTTT. Amino acids: CASSSGGTSGNTIYF.

This clonotype was seen more than once but under ten times. The rearrangement uses TRBV5-1 and TRBJ2-1, with D unresolved. Germline lookup yields CDR1 SGHRS and CDR2 YFSETQ. V gave up 0 bases and J gave up 1 base, with 17 bases separating them. The CDR3 length is 18 residues. CDR3 sequence: CASSLAPLGGPSYNEQFF. The CDR3 coding sequence is TGCGCCAGCAGCTTGGCCCCCCTTGGCGGTCCTTCCTACAATGAGCAGTTCTTC. The full variable domain, rest sourced from reference TRBV5-1 and TRBJ2-1, is KAGVTQTPRYLIKTRGQQVTLSCSPISGHRSVSWYQQTPGQGLQFLFEYFSETQRNKGNFPGRFSGRQFSNSRSEMNVSTLELGDSALYLCASSLAPLGGPSYNEQFFGPGTRLTVL.

This clonotype was detected only once. This sequence joins TRBV5-1 and TRBJ2-1; the match to TRBD2 covers 7 bases. V shed 3 bases and J 6 bases; nucleotides not matched to a gene: 3. The CDR3 spans 13 residues. Germline loops: CDR1 SGHRS, CDR2 YFSETQ. The chain's CDR3 is CASSWGGGNEQFF. The CDR3 DNA reads TGCGCCAGCAGCTGGGGGGGTGGCAATGAGCAGTTCTTC.

Only a few counts were recorded for this clonotype. The chain is built from TRBV19 and TRBJ2-7, with D maybe TRBD1 (6 bases). The closer fit of TRBJ2-1 to the DNA end suggests the J call may be wrong. CDR1 and CDR2 from the germline V gene are LNHDA and SQIVND (reference sequence). This CDR3 has 14 residues. CDR3 nucleotide sequence: TGTGCCAGTAGCCCCCGACAGGTGTACAATGAGCAGTTCTTC. Its translation: CASSPRQVYNEQFF.

The chain couples TRBV2 to TRBJ2-5; TRBD2 matches 7 bases. TRBJ2-1 explains the end of the DNA better; the J call may be wrong. The CDR3 consists of 13 residues. Germline V gives CDR1 SNHLY, CDR2 FYNNEI. CDR3 protein: CASSSSGVPEQFF. CDR3 coding DNA: TGTGCCAGCTCCAGCAGCGGGGTACCAGAGCAGTTCTTC.

The chain joins TRBV6-2 or TRBV6-3 to TRBJ2-2, with 7 bases matching TRBD1. CDR1 is MNHEY, CDR2 SVGEGT, per germline. The V segment lost 6 bases and the J segment 3 bases; nucleotides outside the gene matches: 4. CDR3 length equals 14 residues. The CDR3 nucleotides are TGTGCCAGCAGCCGGGACAGTTACACCGGGGAGCTGTTTTTT. It codes for CASSRDSYTGELFF.